Given below is one T cell receptor beta chain in context. The antigen remains unidentified. Per germline, CDR1 SGDLS and CDR2 YYNGEE. V lost 0 bases and J lost 0, with 3 bases in between. The CDR3 consists of 13 residues. The data were obtained in a study of T cells in localized non-small cell lung cancer. Study-level findings and limits: Heterogeneity cannot be ruled out, as sequencing used one tumor region only.

TCRdb keeps only in-frame clones here, not all; method: immunoSEQ multiplex PCR. The data show roughly 17,000 clones, more than 70% seen once. The clonotype comes from a male donor at least 60 years old with stage III lung adenocarcinoma. Here the sequenced sample was peripheral blood, taken before any cancer treatment. The rearrangement joins TRBV9 to TRBJ1-1; D call uncertain. The CDR3 loop is CASSVAVNTEAFF. CDR3 bases: TGTGCCAGCAGCGTAGCGGTGAACACTGAAGCTTTCTTT.